This TCR beta chain was sequenced during a study of molecular identifiers for immune sequencing clone quantification. TCRdb re-derived calls from the PCR reads in MiXCR, one entry per CDR3 protein. The sample yields 85,000 to 100,000 distinct CDR3 sequences, about 24% seen once. Germline V gives CDR1 DFQATT, CDR2 SNEGSKA (reference sequence). V lost 0 bases to trimming and J lost 2 bases; unmatched junction nucleotides: 8. The CDR3 consists of 18 residues. This receptor was taken from a human donor in good health. Some libraries in this study had Jurkat cell RNA spiked in. The material sequenced was naive CD8+ T cells from blood, with Jurkat cell RNA spiked in. The subset is: FACS-sorted CD8+CD4-CCR7+CD45RA+ naive T cells. V is TRBV20-1 and J is TRBJ2-7, with 15 bases fitting TRBD2. As DNA, the CDR3 is TGCAGTGCTAGAGATAGGACTAGCGGGGGGGCCAGTCCCTACGAGCAGTACTTC. Its translation: CSARDRTSGGASPYEQYF.